The 30 T cell receptor beta chains given below trace back to one sample, sequenced in a study of blood T cell repertoires in COVID-19. Profiled with immunoSEQ multiplex PCR; TCRdb holds only in-frame clones, not every one. The repertoire includes around 60,000 clones, 70% to 90% of them detected once, and just under 15% sits in the top ten. Sequencing used peripheral blood. The source of these receptors is a man at least 80 years old with acute or convalescent COVID-19.

V gene TRBV5-1 combines with J gene TRBJ1-1, with D possibly being TRBD1 (6 bases). CDR3 size: 17 residues. The V end lost 0 bases, the J end lost 0 bases, and 15 bases lay between the germline ends. CDR1 is SGHRS, CDR2 YFSETQ, per germline. The DNA of the CDR3 is TGCGCCAGCAGCTTGGTAGCAGGGGCTACAATGAACACTGAAGCTTTCTTT. The encoded protein is CASSLVAGATMNTEAFF.

The V gene is TRBV5-1, the J gene TRBJ1-4, with D perhaps matching TRBD1 (5 bases). V was clipped by 3 bases and J by 8 bases, with 14 bases between them. The CDR3 extends over 14 amino acids. The germline gives CDR1 SGHRS, CDR2 YFSETQ. CDR3 coding DNA: TGCGCCAGCAGCTCCGGCAGGGTTTGGGAAAAACTGTTTTTT. Protein product: CASSSGRVWEKLFF.

This clone was detected only a few times. V and J are TRBV19 and TRBJ1-1; perhaps TRBD1 as D (5 bases). Trimming left V 6 bases short and J 11 bases short, with 19 bases between. Germline CDR1 and CDR2: LNHDA and SQIVND (reference sequence). The CDR3 totals 13 residues. Here the CDR3 reads CASSSLLGGAAFF. In DNA, the CDR3 is TGTGCCAGTAGCTCACTCCTGGGGGGAGCGGCTTTCTTT.

In this sample, this clone turned up a few times. V is TRBV5-1 and J is TRBJ2-1; 12 positions agree with TRBD2. The CDR3 runs 15 residues. The V segment lost 2 bases and the J segment 9 bases; nucleotides outside the gene matches: 6. CDR1 is SGHRS, CDR2 YFSETQ, per germline. This chain's CDR3 is CASSFSLAGGLEQFF. CDR3 nucleotide sequence: TGCGCCAGCAGCTTCAGTCTAGCGGGGGGGCTTGAGCAGTTCTTC.

This clone is a singleton in its sample. The chain employs TRBV7-9 and TRBJ1-5; D is unclear. CDR3 size: 15 residues. The V gene lost 1 base and the J gene lost 5 bases, with 12 bases spanning the gap. The germline gives CDR1 SEHNR, CDR2 FQNEAQ (reference sequence). DNA for the CDR3: TGTGCCAGCAGCTTAGATGGGTCACGGGATCAGCCCCAGCATTTT. Translating it yields CASSLDGSRDQPQHF.

The chain has TRBV27 and TRBJ1-6; D is ambiguous. The CDR3 extends over 16 amino acids. V was pared by 6 bases and J by 7 bases, with 19 bases between. CDR1 and CDR2 from the germline V gene are MNHEY and SMNVEV (reference sequence). The CDR3 region has the DNA TGTGCCAGCAGCAGAACCCCATGGACGGGGAATTCACCCCTCCACTTT. It encodes CASSRTPWTGNSPLHF.

In its sample, this clone was seen a few times. This rearrangement joins TRBV6-5 to TRBJ1-1; 7 bases align to TRBD1. Germline V lookup: CDR1 MNHEY, CDR2 SVGAGI. With V trimmed by 6 bases and J by 4 bases, 5 bases remained unmatched. The CDR3 covers 13 residues. The CDR3 DNA follows: TGTGCCAGCAGCTCTACAGGGGTCACTGAAGCTTTCTTT. This gives the protein CASSSTGVTEAFF.

This clone was observed a few times. The rearrangement links TRBV14 to TRBJ1-4; maybe TRBD1 (6 bases). Germline V gene lookup returns CDR1 SGHDN and CDR2 FVKESK. Trimming cost V 2 bases and J 8 bases, with 12 bases left between them. This CDR3 spans 14 amino acids. The CDR3 DNA sequence: TGTGCCAGCAGCCAACAGGATAGGGGGGAAAAACTGTTTTTT. Its protein is CASSQQDRGEKLFF.

The chain recombines TRBV11-2 with TRBJ1-4, with a tentative D call TRBD1 (6 bases). The CDR3 runs 15 residues. CDR1 is SGHAT and CDR2 is FQNNGV in the germline V gene. With 6 bases removed from V and 7 bases from J, the gap between germline ends came to 18 bases. The CDR3 loop is CASSQQQGDGEKLFF. The CDR3 bases are TGTGCCAGCAGTCAGCAACAGGGAGACGGTGAAAAACTGTTTTTT.

CDR3 coding DNA: TGTGCCAGCAGCTCCGACAGAGTTTTCGCACCCCTCCACTTT. This codes for CASSSDRVFAPLHF. The chain uses TRBV7-2 and TRBJ1-6; tentative D call: TRBD1 (5 bases). V was pared by 4 bases and J by 11 bases, with 15 bases between. CDR1 is SGHTA, CDR2 FQGNSA, per germline. This CDR3 region has 14 residues.

The V and J genes are TRBV19 and TRBJ1-2, with 7 nucleotides matching TRBD1. V was clipped by 0 bases and J by 6 bases; unmatched bases: 4. The CDR3 runs 14 residues. CDR1 is LNHDA and CDR2 is SQIVND in the germline V gene (reference sequence). The CDR3 protein is CASSIDRQGNGYTF. CDR3 nucleotide sequence: TGTGCCAGTAGTATAGATCGACAGGGCAATGGCTACACCTTC.

The CDR3 bases are TGCGCCAGCAGCCGACAGAGCACAGATACGCAGTATTTT. Amino acids: CASSRQSTDTQYF. This rearrangement joins TRBV4-1 to TRBJ2-3; the D gene is possibly TRBD1 (5 bases). This CDR3 comprises 13 residues. In germline, CDR1 is MGHRA, CDR2 YSYEKL. Trimming stripped 4 bases from V and 0 bases from J, with 5 bases between.

The chain couples TRBV18 to TRBJ1-3, with 7 bases lining up with TRBD1. The CDR3 contains 15 residues. V trimming: 1 base; J trimming: 3 bases; junction bases outside the gene matches: 3. The germline V gene has CDR1 KGHSH and CDR2 LQKENI. CDR3 loop: CASSPRQGGGNTIYF. The CDR3 DNA reads TGTGCCAGCTCACCACGACAGGGTGGTGGAAACACCATATATTTT. The entire variable domain, with the rest obtained from reference TRBV18 and TRBJ1-3, is as follows: NAGVMQNPRHLVRRRGQEARLRCSPMKGHSHVYWYRQLPEEGLKFMVYLQKENIIDESGMPKERFSAEFPKEGPSILRIQQVVRGDSAAYFCASSPRQGGGNTIYFGEGSWLTVV.

The V and J genes are TRBV6-5 and TRBJ1-4, with 7 bases fitting TRBD1. Germline CDR1 reads MNHEY; CDR2 reads SVGAGI. V trimming: 6 bases; J trimming: 8 bases; junction bases outside the gene matches: 3. The CDR3 is 12 residues long. CDR3 in DNA: TGTGCCAGCAGCCCAGGGGGGGAAAAACTGTTTTTT. This encodes CASSPGGEKLFF.

This chain connects TRBV9 to TRBJ1-4; a weak D match, TRBD1 (5 bases). The CDR3 contains 19 residues. The germline V gene encodes CDR1 SGDLS and CDR2 YYNGEE. Trimming took 4 bases from V and 0 from J, leaving 22 bases between them. DNA for the CDR3: TGTGCCAGCAGCCCGGGGGGGTCGGACTACTATGCAACTAATGAAAAACTGTTTTTT. It encodes CASSPGGSDYYATNEKLFF.

V and J are TRBV2 and TRBJ1-2; TRBD1 agrees at 9 bases. The V gene's germline CDR1 is SNHLY and CDR2 FYNNEI. Germline trimming cut 8 bases from V and 7 bases from J; bases unmatched to any gene: 8. This CDR3 has 13 amino acids. CDR3 sequence (DNA): TGTGCCAGCCACTTACAGGGGGCCGGTGGCTACACCTTC. This encodes CASHLQGAGGYTF.

The genes are TRBV13 and TRBJ1-6; TRBD1 matches 8 bases. CDR3 length: 14 residues. From germline, CDR1 is PRHDT and CDR2 FYEKMQ (reference sequence). Unmatched junction bases numbered 2, after V lost 5 bases and J lost 5 bases. DNA for the CDR3: TGTGCCAGCAGCCAGACAGGGGATAATTCACCCCTCCACTTT. Its protein product is CASSQTGDNSPLHF.

The chain joins TRBV11-3 to TRBJ2-7; D perhaps matches TRBD1 (6 bases). Germline V lookup: CDR1 SGHNT, CDR2 YENEEA. V was shortened by 5 bases and J by 3 bases, with 11 bases between the two germline ends. The CDR3 runs to 13 residues. CDR3 sequence (DNA): TGTGCCAGCAGCCCTCAGGGGCTCTACGAGCAGTACTTC. Residues: CASSPQGLYEQYF.

The chain has TRBV18 and TRBJ1-2; 12 bases are shared with TRBD1. The CDR3 loop spans 18 amino acids. Unmatched junction bases numbered 9, after V lost 2 bases and J lost 2 bases. The germline CDR1 and CDR2 sequences are KGHSH and LQKENI. The DNA of the CDR3 is TGTGCCAGCTCACCATCCGGGACAGGGGGCGCTCCCAACTATGGCTACACCTTC. Protein sequence: CASSPSGTGGAPNYGYTF.

The V and J genes are TRBV13 and TRBJ2-7; 10 nucleotides line up with TRBD1. This CDR3 has 15 amino acids. Germline CDR1 and CDR2: PRHDT and FYEKMQ (reference sequence). The V gene end was trimmed by 5 bases and the J gene end by 4 bases; junction bases not matched to a gene: 8. This CDR3 is CASSPTGQGIYEQYF. DNA for the CDR3: TGTGCCAGCAGCCCTACGGGACAGGGGATTTACGAGCAGTACTTC.

This clone has only one observation. Here the CDR3 reads CASSQDFRGSTDTQYF. The DNA of the CDR3 is TGTGCCAGCAGCCAAGATTTCAGGGGTAGCACAGATACGCAGTATTTT. V gene TRBV3-1 (or the pseudogene TRBV3-2) combines with J gene TRBJ2-3; a possible D gene is TRBD1 (6 bases). Germline assignment: CDR1 LGHDT and CDR2 YNNKEL (reference sequence). The CDR3 totals 16 residues. V was cut by 0 bases and J by 0 bases, with 10 bases left in between.

The J gene is TRBJ1-6, the V gene TRBV11-3; D is ambiguous. The length of the CDR3 is 16 residues. V was cut by 6 bases and J by 0 bases, with 12 bases left in between. Germline loops: CDR1 SGHNT, CDR2 YENEEA. The CDR3 spells CASSHPQASYNSPLHF. The CDR3 region has the DNA TGTGCCAGCAGTCATCCCCAGGCCTCCTATAATTCACCCCTCCACTTT.

This chain connects TRBV7-6 to TRBJ2-5; 12 positions agree with TRBD2. The CDR3 sequence is 18 residues long. After removal of 4 bases from V and 2 bases from J, the junction contained 11 bases not matched to a gene. Germline CDR1 reads SGHVS; CDR2 reads FNYEAQ. The CDR3: CASSYLAGGQVGQETQYF. In DNA form, the CDR3 reads TGTGCCAGCAGCTACCTAGCGGGGGGGCAAGTCGGGCAAGAGACCCAGTACTTC.

The CDR3 nucleotides are TGTGCCAGCAGGGGACAGATGGATGAGCAGTTCTTC. Residues: CASRGQMDEQFF. The V gene is TRBV6-5, the J gene TRBJ2-1; 7 bases are shared with TRBD1. The V segment lost 6 bases and the J segment 8 bases; nucleotides outside the gene matches: 4. Germline loops: CDR1 MNHEY, CDR2 SVGAGI. The CDR3 consists of 12 residues.

This clone rates as medium-sized. The genes are TRBV19 and TRBJ1-2; perhaps TRBD1 as D (5 bases). Germline V gene lookup returns CDR1 LNHDA and CDR2 SQIVND (reference sequence). Trimming took off 5 bases at V and 4 bases at J, with 17 bases between the two ends. The CDR3 contains 15 residues. CDR3: CASSWGRQKFYGYTF. The DNA for the CDR3 is TGTGCCAGTAGTTGGGGGAGGCAGAAGTTCTATGGCTACACCTTC. The whole variable domain, filled in from reference TRBV19 and TRBJ1-2, reads DGGITQSPKYLFRKEGQNVTLSCEQNLNHDAMYWYRQDPGQGLRLIYYSQIVNDFQKGDIAEGYSVSREKKESFPLTVTSAQKNPTAFYLCASSWGRQKFYGYTFGSGTRLTVV.

The gene calls are TRBV7-9 and TRBJ2-3, with D perhaps matching TRBD1 (6 bases). CDR3 length: 16 amino acids. CDR1 is SEHNR and CDR2 is FQNEAQ in the germline V gene (reference sequence). V was pared by 5 bases and J by 2 bases, with 17 bases between. The chain's CDR3 is CASSPTNRENTDTQYF. The DNA of the CDR3 is TGTGCCAGCAGCCCTACCAACAGGGAGAACACAGATACGCAGTATTTT.

The chain joins TRBV21-1 to TRBJ2-5; TRBD1, the table's D call, was not compared with the DNA. TRBV21-1 is a pseudogene segment. The CDR3 sequence is 16 residues long. The CDR3 region has the DNA TGTGCCAGCAGCAAAGTACGGGACAGGGGGCTAGAGACCCAGTACTTC. This gives the protein CASSKVRDRGLETQYF.

The chain links TRBV5-8 to TRBJ1-4; TRBD1 matches at 7 bases. The germline CDR1 and CDR2 sequences are SGHTS and YDEGEE. This CDR3 is 15 amino acids long. V dropped 1 base and J dropped 5; count of bases not matched to a gene: 5. The CDR3 nucleotides read TGTGCCAGCAGCTTGTCAGGGGGGCCAAATGAAAAACTGTTTTTT. Translation gives CASSLSGGPNEKLFF. Full variable domain (outside the CDR3, taken from reference TRBV5-8 and TRBJ1-4): EAGVTQSPTHLIKTRGQQATLRCSPISGHTSVYWYQQALGLGLQFLLWYDEGEERNRGNFPPRFSGRQFPNYSSELNVNALELEDSALYLCASSLSGGPNEKLFFGSGTQLSVL.

This clone was counted between two and nine times. This chain uses TRBV5-4 with TRBJ2-5; 8 nucleotides align to TRBD2. The trim removed 4 bases at V and 4 bases at J, leaving 3 bases unmatched. The CDR3 extends over 13 amino acids. Germline V gives CDR1 SGHNT, CDR2 YYREEE (reference sequence). CDR3 sequence (DNA): TGTGCCAGCAGCCACAGCGGGGGAGAGACCCAGTACTTC. Translating gives CASSHSGGETQYF.

This clone has only one observation. This sequence joins TRBV11-3 and TRBJ2-2, with TRBD1 identical over 9 bases. V shed 2 bases, J shed 4 bases, and the junction held 5 bases outside the gene matches. CDR3 length: 16 amino acids. Germline V gene data show CDR1 as SGHNT and CDR2 as YENEEA. In DNA, the CDR3 is TGTGCCAGCAGCTTACAACAGGGGGCGAGCACCGGGGAGCTGTTTTTT. Amino acid sequence: CASSLQQGASTGELFF.